One sample yielded the 27 T cell receptor beta chains listed below, sequenced in a study of neurological immune-mediated disorders. TCRdb re-derived calls from the 5' RACE reads in MiXCR, one entry per CDR3 protein. The data hold tens of thousands of distinct CDR3 sequences, with 4.5% to 7% observed a single time. Material for sequencing was CD4+ T cells from blood. These receptors were collected from a woman younger than 35 with multiple sclerosis.

This clonotype has ten or more counts. The chain joins TRBV12-3 or TRBV12-4 to TRBJ2-7; TRBD1 matches at 7 bases. The trim removed 2 bases at V and 3 bases at J, leaving 4 bases unmatched. The CDR3 contains 14 residues. CDR3 amino acids: CASSLSDRSYEQYF. The CDR3 nucleotides read TGTGCCAGCAGTTTATCGGACAGGAGCTACGAGCAGTACTTC.

This clonotype was seen many times. This sequence joins TRBV5-1 and TRBJ2-1; 14 positions match TRBD2. This CDR3 spans 18 amino acids. Losses at the gene ends were 4 bases for V and 0 bases for J; bases not matched to a gene: 6. The germline V gene has CDR1 SGHRS and CDR2 YFSETQ. CDR3 in DNA: TGCGCCAGCAGCGGACTAGCGGGGGGCCTGAGCTCCTACAATGAGCAGTTCTTC. Translated: CASSGLAGGLSSYNEQFF.

There are many counts of this clonotype. The chain combines TRBV12-3 or TRBV12-4 with TRBJ2-3; D gene unclear. Trimming removed 6 bases from V and 0 bases from J, with 13 bases in between. CDR3 length: 15 amino acids. The CDR3 DNA reads TGTGCCAGCAGCTCTGACGCCCGCAGCACAGATACGCAGTATTTT. Translated: CASSSDARSTDTQYF.

In its sample, this clonotype was seen many times. The chain carries TRBV20-1 and TRBJ2-3, with a tentative D call TRBD2 (7 bases). The germline CDR1 and CDR2 sequences are DFQATT and SNEGSKA (reference sequence). V lost 3 bases and J lost 6, with 13 bases in between. This CDR3 spans 13 amino acids. In nucleotides, the CDR3 is TGCAGTGCTAGCTGGGGGGGCGCTGATACGCAGTATTTT. This codes for CSASWGGADTQYF.

At least ten counts were recorded for this clonotype. This chain uses TRBV20-1 with TRBJ2-2; D is possibly TRBD1 (7 bases). Germline V gene lookup returns CDR1 DFQATT and CDR2 SNEGSKA (reference sequence). The CDR3 consists of 15 residues. Trimming shortened V by 1 base and J by 6 bases, and 15 bases separated the two germline ends. CDR3 residues: CSARVTGRRAGELFF. The DNA for the CDR3 is TGCAGTGCTAGAGTGACAGGGAGGAGAGCCGGGGAGCTGTTTTTT.

The CDR3 spells CASSLGTAGLGEAFF. The CDR3 coding sequence is TGTGCCAGCAGCTTAGGGACGGCAGGGTTGGGGGAAGCTTTCTTT. V is TRBV7-8 and J is TRBJ1-1; TRBD1 might be the D (5 bases). Deletions cut 1 base from V and 8 bases from J, with 17 bases between. Germline CDR1 is SGHVS and CDR2 is FQNEAQ. CDR3 size: 15 residues.

This clonotype was seen many times. The J gene is TRBJ1-3, the V gene TRBV5-1; possible D gene TRBD1, 6 bases. The CDR3 sequence is 15 residues long. The germline CDR1 and CDR2 sequences are SGHRS and YFSETQ. V dropped 1 base and J dropped 0 bases, with 8 bases sitting between them. CDR3 in amino acids: CASSLSGASGNTIYF. CDR3 in DNA: TGCGCCAGCAGCTTGTCAGGGGCCTCTGGAAACACCATATATTTT.

This clonotype was seen repeatedly, ten times or more. The V call is TRBV4-1, the J call TRBJ2-3; TRBD2 aligns across 7 bases. Germline V gene lookup returns CDR1 MGHRA and CDR2 YSYEKL. The V and J ends lost 3 bases and 2 bases, in that order; junction bases with no gene match: 11. CDR3 length: 17 amino acids. The CDR3 DNA sequence: TGCGCCAGCAGCCACGAATCCGGACTAGGGCTCACAGATACGCAGTATTTT. Amino acids: CASSHESGLGLTDTQYF.

This clonotype appeared many times. The chain is built from TRBV6-5 and TRBJ2-3, with 12 bases aligning to TRBD2. The CDR3 spans 20 residues. The ends lost 0 bases at V and 0 bases at J; junction bases unmatched: 10. Germline V gene data show CDR1 as MNHEY and CDR2 as SVGAGI. In DNA, the CDR3 is TGTGCCAGCAGTTACTCTCCCATACTACTAGCGGGGGGCAGCACAGATACGCAGTATTTT. Encoded protein: CASSYSPILLAGGSTDTQYF.

This clonotype has a count of ten or more. The chain couples TRBV7-2 to TRBJ2-2, with D possibly being TRBD2 (6 bases). Between the trimmed V and J ends, which lost 1 base and 6 bases, there was a span of 12 bases. CDR3 length equals 15 residues. Germline assignment: CDR1 SGHTA and CDR2 FQGNSA. CDR3 sequence (DNA): TGTGCCAGCAGCTTAGGGGCGGGAAAGGCCGGGGAGCTGTTTTTT. Translated, it gives CASSLGAGKAGELFF.

This clonotype was counted ten times or more. This chain connects TRBV27 to TRBJ2-1; D remains ambiguous. The germline gives CDR1 MNHEY, CDR2 SMNVEV (reference sequence). This CDR3 has 13 amino acids. With 4 bases removed from V and 8 bases from J, the gap between germline ends came to 12 bases. CDR3 in amino acids: CASSWVGEDEQFF. The CDR3 nucleotides are TGTGCCAGCAGTTGGGTAGGAGAGGATGAGCAGTTCTTC.

This clonotype was seen at least ten times. DNA of the CDR3: TGTGCCAGCAGTGAAACAGGGTTGTGGGAAAAACTGTTTTTT. As protein: CASSETGLWEKLFF. The chain carries TRBV25-1 and TRBJ1-4, with a weak D call TRBD1 (6 bases). Germline V lookup: CDR1 MGHDK, CDR2 SYGVNS. The CDR3 runs 14 residues. V was shortened by 2 bases and J by 8 bases, with 12 bases between the two germline ends.

This clonotype was counted many times. The V call is TRBV5-1, the J call TRBJ2-7, with D perhaps TRBD2 (6 bases). V lost 0 bases and J 1 base, leaving 11 bases between the germline ends. The length of the CDR3 is 15 residues. The germline gives CDR1 SGHRS, CDR2 YFSETQ. The CDR3 region is CASSLAREDSYEQYF. The CDR3 DNA reads TGCGCCAGCAGCTTGGCCAGGGAGGATTCCTACGAGCAGTACTTC.

This clonotype has at least ten counts. The chain employs TRBV20-1 and TRBJ1-5; 10 bases are shared with TRBD1. The CDR3 is 15 residues long. V lost 3 bases, J lost 6 bases, and 8 bases stayed unmatched. CDR1 and CDR2 (germline): DFQATT, SNEGSKA (reference sequence). In DNA form, the CDR3 reads TGCAGTGCTAGTGCATCCGGGACAGGGGCTCAGCCCCAGCATTTT. Protein product: CSASASGTGAQPQHF.

At least ten counts were recorded for this clonotype. The J gene is TRBJ1-2, the V gene TRBV29-1; TRBD1 aligns across 7 bases. The junction had 7 bases not matched to a gene; V was cut back by 6 bases and J by 0 bases. CDR3 length equals 14 residues. Germline V CDR1 and CDR2: SQVTM, ANQGSEA. DNA for the CDR3: TGCAGCGTCATGCCAGGGGGTACTAACTATGGCTACACCTTC. Its protein is CSVMPGGTNYGYTF.

This clonotype was observed many times. CDR3 bases: TGTGCCAGCAGCCCCGGTAGTGGGCGCGGGGAGCTGTTTTTT. Translation gives CASSPGSGRGELFF. The chain combines TRBV5-5 with TRBJ2-2; D is uncertain. In germline, CDR1 is SGHKS, CDR2 YYEKEE (reference sequence). V lost 4 bases, J lost 7 bases, and 14 bases lay in between. The CDR3 spans 14 residues. The full variable domain, in which reference TRBV5-5 and TRBJ2-2 provide the parts outside the CDR3, is DAGVTQSPTHLIKTRGQQVTLRCSPISGHKSVSWYQQVLGQGPQFIFQYYEKEERGRGNFPDRFSARQFPNYSSELNVNALLLGDSALYLCASSPGSGRGELFFGEGSRLTVL.

This clonotype was seen many times. The DNA of the CDR3 is TGCGCCAGCAGCTTGGGGGAGCAAATCAAGGTCCTGACTTTC. This translates into CASSLGEQIKVLTF. The gene calls are TRBV5-1 and TRBJ2-6, with D perhaps TRBD2 (5 bases). V was clipped by 0 bases and J by 13 bases, with 14 bases between them. This CDR3 contains 14 residues. Looked up from germline, CDR1 is SGHRS and CDR2 is YFSETQ.

This chain joins TRBV2 and TRBJ2-3, with D perhaps matching TRBD1 (5 bases). The germline V gene encodes CDR1 SNHLY and CDR2 FYNNEI. CDR3 length equals 13 residues. Trimming left V 4 bases short and J 5 bases short, with 10 bases between. The chain's CDR3 is CASSGQGKDTQYF. In DNA form, the CDR3 reads TGTGCCAGCAGTGGCCAGGGCAAAGATACGCAGTATTTT. Together with reference TRBV2 and TRBJ2-3, the CDR3 gives the full variable domain: EPEVTQTPSHQVTQMGQEVILRCVPISNHLYFYWYRQILGQKVEFLVSFYNNEISEKSEIFDDQFSVERPDGSNFTLKIRSTKLEDSAMYFCASSGQGKDTQYFGPGTRLTVL.

The rearrangement joins TRBV6-1 to TRBJ2-5; D unresolved. V was pared by 4 bases and J by 7 bases, with 13 bases between. This CDR3 region has 13 residues. The V gene's germline CDR1 is MNHNS and CDR2 SASEGT. The DNA for the CDR3 is TGTGCCAGCAGTGGATACCAACAGCGGACCCAGTACTTC. It specifies CASSGYQQRTQYF.

By frequency in the sample, this clonotype is medium-sized. The chain is built from TRBV20-1 and TRBJ1-1; D not certain. This CDR3 has 15 residues. Trimming removed 2 bases from V and 0 bases from J, with 13 bases in between. CDR1 and CDR2 (germline): DFQATT, SNEGSKA (reference sequence). The CDR3 sequence is CSARRSGGMNTEAFF. As DNA, the CDR3 is TGCAGTGCTAGACGGAGCGGAGGGATGAACACTGAAGCTTTCTTT.

This clonotype was seen ten or more times. V gene TRBV7-2 combines with J gene TRBJ2-5; D unresolved. V lost 1 base, J lost 7 bases, and 13 bases lay in between. Germline loops: CDR1 SGHTA, CDR2 FQGNSA. The CDR3 totals 14 residues. CDR3 nucleotide sequence: TGTGCCAGCAGCTTAGTGGTCCGAGGCGGGACCCAGTACTTC. This sequence encodes CASSLVVRGGTQYF.

This clonotype was seen a handful of times. The chain couples TRBV7-2 to TRBJ1-6; TRBD1 matches 7 bases. The CDR3 runs 17 residues. Germline V CDR1 and CDR2: SGHTA, FQGNSA. V shed 3 bases and J 0 bases; nucleotides not matched to a gene: 5. CDR3 in amino acids: CASSLGTASSYNSPLHF. The DNA for the CDR3 is TGTGCCAGCAGCTTGGGGACAGCGAGCTCCTATAATTCACCCCTCCACTTT.

The chain is built from TRBV6-6 and TRBJ2-6; D uncertain. V shed 3 bases and J shed 0 bases, with 3 bases lying between them. CDR3 size: 14 residues. Looked up from germline, CDR1 is MNHNY and CDR2 is SVGAGI (reference sequence). The CDR3 coding sequence is TGTGCCAGCAGTTATACCTCTGGGGCCAACGTCCTGACTTTC. Amino acids: CASSYTSGANVLTF.

This clonotype appeared many times. The J gene is TRBJ1-1, the V gene TRBV11-2; no definite D call. V shed 1 base and J shed 1 base, with 13 bases lying between them. The germline CDR1 and CDR2 sequences are SGHAT and FQNNGV. The CDR3 extends over 16 amino acids. The chain's CDR3 is CASSLGAGLGNTEAFF. CDR3 DNA sequence: TGTGCCAGCAGCTTAGGGGCAGGTCTGGGGAACACTGAAGCTTTCTTT. Variable domain in full (rest from reference TRBV11-2 and TRBJ1-1): EAGVAQSPRYKIIEKRQSVAFWCNPISGHATLYWYQQILGQGPKLLIQFQNNGVVDDSQLPKDRFSAERLKGVDSTLKIQPAKLEDSAVYLCASSLGAGLGNTEAFFGQGTRLTVV.

There are many counts of this clonotype. This chain connects TRBV6-6 to TRBJ1-5, with D possibly matching TRBD1 (6 bases). V was trimmed by 2 bases and J by 6 bases, leaving 11 bases between them. Germline assignment: CDR1 MNHNY and CDR2 SVGAGI (reference sequence). CDR3 size: 14 residues. The CDR3 protein is CASSYKGEGQPQHF. The CDR3 region has the DNA TGTGCCAGCAGTTACAAGGGGGAGGGTCAGCCCCAGCATTTT.

V gene TRBV5-1 combines with J gene TRBJ1-2; D perhaps matches TRBD1 (6 bases). CDR3 length: 13 residues. Germline V gene lookup returns CDR1 SGHRS and CDR2 YFSETQ. The ends were cut back, 5 bases at V and 2 bases at J, with 10 bases in the middle. In nucleotides, the CDR3 is TGCGCCAGCAGAGTAACAGGGAACTATGGCTACACCTTC. Translating it yields CASRVTGNYGYTF.

The sample holds many counts of this clonotype. An end of the junction does not agree with germline; a read error may underlie this. The V gene is TRBV7-7, the J gene TRBJ2-1; 15 nucleotides line up with TRBD2. The CDR3 consists of 19 residues. From germline, CDR1 is SSHAT and CDR2 FNYEAQ (reference sequence). CDR3 amino acids: CASSGTSGGPRGSYNEQFF. CDR3 in DNA: TGTGCTAGCAGCGGGACTAGCGGGGGGCCCCGAGGCTCCTACAATGAGCAGTTCTTC.